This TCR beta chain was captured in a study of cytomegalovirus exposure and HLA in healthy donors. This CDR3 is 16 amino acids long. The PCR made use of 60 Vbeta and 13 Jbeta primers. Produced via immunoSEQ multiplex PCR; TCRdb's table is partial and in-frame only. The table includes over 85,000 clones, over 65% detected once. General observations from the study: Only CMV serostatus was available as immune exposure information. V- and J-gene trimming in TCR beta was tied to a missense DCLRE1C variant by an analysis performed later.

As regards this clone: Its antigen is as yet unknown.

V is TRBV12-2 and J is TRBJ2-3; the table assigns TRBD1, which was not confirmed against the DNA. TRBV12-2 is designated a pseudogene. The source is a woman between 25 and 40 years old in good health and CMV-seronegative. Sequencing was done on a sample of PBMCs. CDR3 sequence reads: CASRSLQGAREDTQYF. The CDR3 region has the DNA TGTGCAAGTCGCTCACTACAGGGGGCGCGTGAAGATACGCAGTATTTT.